The present TCR beta chain was sequenced within a study of T cell clones after liver transplantation. This clone was detected only once. Using immunoSEQ multiplex PCR, the repertoire was profiled, and TCRdb retains in-frame clones only, with some absent. This repertoire shows about 15,000 clones, approximately 91% found once; its top ten account for 40% to 50%. This receptor was identified in a human donor who received a liver transplant. The specimen was CD8+ T cells from blood, collected before liver transplant.

CDR3 nucleotides: TGTGCCAGCAGTCCTCCAGGGACCTATAATTCACCCCTCCACTTT. This sequence encodes CASSPPGTYNSPLHF. The chain recombines TRBV27 with TRBJ1-6; D possibly corresponds to TRBD1 (5 bases). The CDR3 sequence is 15 residues long. The V end lost 5 bases, the J end lost 2 bases, and 10 bases lay between the germline ends. The germline V gene encodes CDR1 MNHEY and CDR2 SMNVEV (reference sequence).